This entry concerns a single T cell receptor beta chain. The data originate from a study of blood T cell repertoires in COVID-19. The germline gives CDR1 MNHEY, CDR2 SVGEGT. The CDR3 is 15 amino acids. With 2 bases removed from V and 3 bases from J, the gap between germline ends came to 14 bases. Clones were read by immunoSEQ multiplex PCR, and TCRdb kept only the in-frame ones, dropping some. This table has about 160,000 clones, 80% to 95% appearing once. What was sequenced was peripheral blood. V and J are TRBV6-2 or TRBV6-3 and TRBJ2-7; D possibly corresponds to TRBD2 (6 bases). The clonotype originates from a young man with COVID-19, enrolled during active disease. Here the CDR3 reads CASSYEAGTLYEQYF. In nucleotides, the CDR3 is TGTGCCAGCAGTTACGAGGCCGGGACTCTCTACGAGCAGTACTTC.